This note documents a single T cell receptor (beta chain) sequence. The trim removed 6 bases at V and 8 bases at J, leaving 9 bases unmatched. Germline CDR1 and CDR2: KGHSH and LQKENI. The CDR3 extends over 13 amino acids. This entry belongs to a study of OX40 agonist ivuxolimab in advanced cancers. Whole-study context: Patients were dosed intravenously with ivuxolimab at 0.01 to 10 mg/kg every 2 weeks.

The data were produced by immunoSEQ multiplex PCR, yet TCRdb's version contains in-frame clones alone and is incomplete. The table lists around 55,000 clones, 70% to 90% of them singletons. The chain has TRBV18 and TRBJ1-1; 7 bases line up with TRBD1. Here the sequenced sample was CD4+ or CD8+ T cells sorted from blood, taken in a trial of the OX40 agonist ivuxolimab. This TCR was recovered from an adult with an advanced solid tumor such as melanoma, head and neck, liver or kidney cancer. The CDR3 DNA sequence: TGTGCCAGCTCGGGAGGACAGGCCCCCGAAGCTTTCTTT. Its protein product is CASSGGQAPEAFF.